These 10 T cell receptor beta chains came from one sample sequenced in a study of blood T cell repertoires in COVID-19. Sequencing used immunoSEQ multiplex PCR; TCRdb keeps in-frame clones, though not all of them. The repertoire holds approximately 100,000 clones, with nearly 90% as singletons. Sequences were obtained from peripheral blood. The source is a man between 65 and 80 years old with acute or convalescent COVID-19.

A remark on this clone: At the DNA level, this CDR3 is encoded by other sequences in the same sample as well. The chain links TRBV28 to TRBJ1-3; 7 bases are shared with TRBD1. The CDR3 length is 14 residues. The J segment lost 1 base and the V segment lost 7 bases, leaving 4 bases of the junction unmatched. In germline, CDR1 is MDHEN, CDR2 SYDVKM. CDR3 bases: TGTGCCAGCACGACAGGGTCTTCTGGAAACACCATATATTTT. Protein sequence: CASTTGSSGNTIYF.

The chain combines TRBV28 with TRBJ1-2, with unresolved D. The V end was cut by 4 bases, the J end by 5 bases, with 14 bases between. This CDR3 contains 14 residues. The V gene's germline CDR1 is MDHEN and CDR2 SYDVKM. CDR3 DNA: TGTGCCAGCAGTTCCGGCGACGCACTATATGGCTACACCTTC. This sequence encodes CASSSGDALYGYTF.

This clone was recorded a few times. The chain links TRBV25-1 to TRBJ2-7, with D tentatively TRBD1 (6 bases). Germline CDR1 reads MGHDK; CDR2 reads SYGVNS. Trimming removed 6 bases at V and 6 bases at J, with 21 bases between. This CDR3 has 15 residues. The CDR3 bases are TGTGCCAGCAGCACCAGTGCAGGGGTAGCTCGCGAGCAGTACTTC. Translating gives CASSTSAGVAREQYF.

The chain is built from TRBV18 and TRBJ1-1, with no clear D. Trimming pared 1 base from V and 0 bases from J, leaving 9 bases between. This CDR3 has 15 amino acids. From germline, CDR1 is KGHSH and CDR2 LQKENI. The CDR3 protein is CASSPRRELNTEAFF. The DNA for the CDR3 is TGTGCCAGCTCACCACGTAGAGAACTGAACACTGAAGCTTTCTTT.

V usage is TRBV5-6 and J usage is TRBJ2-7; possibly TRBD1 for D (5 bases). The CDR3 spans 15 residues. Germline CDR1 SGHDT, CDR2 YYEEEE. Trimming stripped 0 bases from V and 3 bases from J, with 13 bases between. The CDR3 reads CASSLGQLLSYEQYV. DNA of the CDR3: TGTGCCAGCAGCTTGGGACAGCTCCTAAGCTACGAGCAGTACGTC.

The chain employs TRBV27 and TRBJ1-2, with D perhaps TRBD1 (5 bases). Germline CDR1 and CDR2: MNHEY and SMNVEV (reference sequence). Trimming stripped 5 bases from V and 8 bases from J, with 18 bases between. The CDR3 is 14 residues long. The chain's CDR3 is CASSLNRLAGGYTF. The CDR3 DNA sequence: TGTGCCAGCAGTCTGAACAGGCTCGCAGGGGGCTACACCTTC.

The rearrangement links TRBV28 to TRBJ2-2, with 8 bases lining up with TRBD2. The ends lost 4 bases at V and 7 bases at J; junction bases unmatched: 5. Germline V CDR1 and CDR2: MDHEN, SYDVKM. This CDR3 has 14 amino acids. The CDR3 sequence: CASSYVAGIGELFF. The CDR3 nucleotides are TGTGCCAGCAGTTACGTAGCGGGGATCGGGGAGCTGTTTTTT. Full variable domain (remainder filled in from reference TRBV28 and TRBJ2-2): DVKVTQSSRYLVKRTGEKVFLECVQDMDHENMFWYRQDPGLGLRLIYFSYDVKMKEKGDIPEGYSVSREKKERFSLILESASTNQTSMYLCASSYVAGIGELFFGEGSRLTVL.

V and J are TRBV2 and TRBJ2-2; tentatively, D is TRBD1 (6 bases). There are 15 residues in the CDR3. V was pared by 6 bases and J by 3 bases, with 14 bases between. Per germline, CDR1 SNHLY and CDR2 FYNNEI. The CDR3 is CASRQQGIHTGELFF. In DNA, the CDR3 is TGTGCCAGCAGGCAACAGGGCATTCACACCGGGGAGCTGTTTTTT.

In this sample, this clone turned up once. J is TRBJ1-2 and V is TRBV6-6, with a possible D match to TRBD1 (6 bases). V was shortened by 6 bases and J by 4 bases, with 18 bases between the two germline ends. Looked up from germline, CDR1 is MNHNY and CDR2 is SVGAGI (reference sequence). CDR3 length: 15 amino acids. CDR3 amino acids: CASSQVGGLSYGYTF. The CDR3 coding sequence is TGTGCCAGCAGCCAGGTCGGGGGGCTTAGCTATGGCTACACCTTC.

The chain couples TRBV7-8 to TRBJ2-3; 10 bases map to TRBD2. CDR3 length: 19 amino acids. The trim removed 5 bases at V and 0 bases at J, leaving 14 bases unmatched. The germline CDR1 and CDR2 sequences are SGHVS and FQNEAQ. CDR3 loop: CASSPGGLAGESSTDTQYF. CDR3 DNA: TGTGCCAGCAGCCCGGGGGGGCTAGCGGGGGAGTCAAGCACAGATACGCAGTATTTT.